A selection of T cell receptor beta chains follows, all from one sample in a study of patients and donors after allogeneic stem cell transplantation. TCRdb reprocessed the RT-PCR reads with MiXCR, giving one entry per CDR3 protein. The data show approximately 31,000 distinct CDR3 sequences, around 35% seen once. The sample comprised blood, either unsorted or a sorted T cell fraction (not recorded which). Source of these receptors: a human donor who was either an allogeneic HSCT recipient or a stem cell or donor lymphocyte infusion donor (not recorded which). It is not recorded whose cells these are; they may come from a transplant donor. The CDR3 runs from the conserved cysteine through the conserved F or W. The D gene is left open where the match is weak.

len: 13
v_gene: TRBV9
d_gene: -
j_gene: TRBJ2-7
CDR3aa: CASSVGWMTEQYF

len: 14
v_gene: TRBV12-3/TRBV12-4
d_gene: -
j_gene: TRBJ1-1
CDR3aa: CASSQIDSWTEAFF

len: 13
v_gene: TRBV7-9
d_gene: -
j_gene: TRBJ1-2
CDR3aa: CASSLTGYYGYTF

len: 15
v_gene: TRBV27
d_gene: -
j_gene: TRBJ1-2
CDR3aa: CASSLSPLAPLSYTF

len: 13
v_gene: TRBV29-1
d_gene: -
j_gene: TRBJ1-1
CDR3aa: CSVETQRNTEAFF

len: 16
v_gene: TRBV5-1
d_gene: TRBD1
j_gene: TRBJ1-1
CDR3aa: CASSPGQESIGTEAFF

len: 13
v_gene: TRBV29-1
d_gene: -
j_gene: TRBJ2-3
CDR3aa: CSVEPSFSDTQYF

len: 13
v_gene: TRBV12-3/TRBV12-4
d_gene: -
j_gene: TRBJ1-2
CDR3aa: CASSSTVKYGYTF

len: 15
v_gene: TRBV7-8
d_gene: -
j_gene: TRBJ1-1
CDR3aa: CASSPRTTRGTEAFF

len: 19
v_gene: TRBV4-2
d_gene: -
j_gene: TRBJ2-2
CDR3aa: CASSQDTPPRWGNTGELFF

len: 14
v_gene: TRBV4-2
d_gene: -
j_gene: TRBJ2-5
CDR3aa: CASSQDYGTETQYF

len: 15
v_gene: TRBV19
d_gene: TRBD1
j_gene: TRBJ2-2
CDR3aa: CASTTRDRNTGELFF

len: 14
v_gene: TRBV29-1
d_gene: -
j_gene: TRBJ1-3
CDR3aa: CSVEYSGDGNTIYF

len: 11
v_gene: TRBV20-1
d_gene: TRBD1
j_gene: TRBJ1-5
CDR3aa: CSAPSDRGLLF

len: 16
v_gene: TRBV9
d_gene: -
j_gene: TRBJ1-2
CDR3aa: CASSVSGRRPLGGYTF

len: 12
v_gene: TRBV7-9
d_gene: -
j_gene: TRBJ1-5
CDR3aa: CASTNGGQPQHF

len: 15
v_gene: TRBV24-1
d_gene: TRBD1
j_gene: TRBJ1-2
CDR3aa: CATSDFKTGDYGYTF

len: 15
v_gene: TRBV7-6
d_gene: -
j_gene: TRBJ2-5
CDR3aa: CASSLNAGFGETQYF

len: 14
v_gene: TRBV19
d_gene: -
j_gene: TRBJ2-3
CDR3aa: CASSTRDRPDTQYF

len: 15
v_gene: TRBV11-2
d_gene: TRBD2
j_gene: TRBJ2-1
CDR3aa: CASSLGLAGYNEQFF

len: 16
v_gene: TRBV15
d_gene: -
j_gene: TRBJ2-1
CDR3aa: CATSEGTVVSYNEQFF

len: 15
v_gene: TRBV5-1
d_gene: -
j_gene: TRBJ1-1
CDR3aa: CASSLYRTRTTEAFF

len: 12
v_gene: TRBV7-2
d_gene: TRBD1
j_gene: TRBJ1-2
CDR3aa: CASSSGQGQGTF

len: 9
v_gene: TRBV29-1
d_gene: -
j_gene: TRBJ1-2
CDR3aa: CSVVGGYTF

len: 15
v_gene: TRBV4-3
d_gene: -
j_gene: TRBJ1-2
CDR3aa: CASSQEPGAGGGYTF

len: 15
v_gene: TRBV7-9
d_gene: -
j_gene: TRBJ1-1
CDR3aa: CASSSRTGMNTEAFF

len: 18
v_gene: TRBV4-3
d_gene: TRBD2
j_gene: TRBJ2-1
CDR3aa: CASSRWTSGAFTYNEQFF

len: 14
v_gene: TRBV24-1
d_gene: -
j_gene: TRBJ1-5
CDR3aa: CATSDSTGWRPQHF

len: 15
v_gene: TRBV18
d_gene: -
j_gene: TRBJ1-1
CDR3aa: CASSPPARGNTEAFF

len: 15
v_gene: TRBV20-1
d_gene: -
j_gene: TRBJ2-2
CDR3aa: CSAQKSPRNTGELFF

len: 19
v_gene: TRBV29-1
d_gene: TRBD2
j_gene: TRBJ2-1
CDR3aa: CSVADPWLAGGGPINEQFF

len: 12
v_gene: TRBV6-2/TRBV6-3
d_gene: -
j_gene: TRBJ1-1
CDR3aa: CASRRDTLSAFF

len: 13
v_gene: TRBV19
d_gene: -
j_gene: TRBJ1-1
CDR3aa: CASSSGLGTEAFF

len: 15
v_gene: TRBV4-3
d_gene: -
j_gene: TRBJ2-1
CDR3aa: CASSQFDGANNEQFF

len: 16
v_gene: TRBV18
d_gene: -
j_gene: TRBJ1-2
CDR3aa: CASSPPFWGANYGYTF

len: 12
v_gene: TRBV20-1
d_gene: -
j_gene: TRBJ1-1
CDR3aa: CSAMDGNTEAFF

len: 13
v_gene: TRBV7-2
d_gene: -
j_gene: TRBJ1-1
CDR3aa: CASSTILGTVAFF